The following is a TCR beta chain sequence with its context. Assay: immunoSEQ multiplex PCR; the TCRdb copy retains only in-frame clones and omits some. The repertoire holds 25,000 to 30,000 clones, around 76% seen once, with less than 1.3% in the top ten. These data belong to a study of memory CD4+ T cells and cytomegalovirus serostatus. Trimming pared 8 bases from V and 0 bases from J, leaving 8 bases between. The V gene's germline CDR1 is ENHRY and CDR2 SYGVKD. There are 13 residues in the CDR3. The sort gate was single viable CD3+CD4+CD8-CD45RO+ cells for memory CD4+ T cells. The TCR comes from an adult in good health and CMV-seronegative. The sequenced sample was memory CD4+ T cells from blood. The chain employs TRBV10-3 and TRBJ2-1, with unresolved D. CDR3 amino acids: CAIGIPSYNEQFF. Here the CDR3 DNA reads TGTGCCATCGGGATCCCCTCCTACAATGAGCAGTTCTTC.